The source of this T cell receptor (beta chain) is a study of CD8 T cells in Susac syndrome. The CDR3 is 13 residues long. Trimming took off 6 bases at V and 0 bases at J, with 8 bases between the two ends. From germline, CDR1 is LGHNA and CDR2 YNFKEQ. Reverse transcription used roughly 0.45 to 1 ug RNA and random hexamers. Amplification of TCR beta CDR3 spanned 54 Vbeta and 13 Jbeta via immunoSEQ multiplex PCR. TCRdb called the immunoSEQ multiplex PCR reads again in MiXCR, with one record for every CDR3 protein. Of some 150,000 distinct CDR3 sequences in the sample, approximately 95% were seen once. This sequence was found in a human donor with Susac syndrome. J is TRBJ1-1 and V is TRBV4-2; tentatively, D is TRBD1 (5 bases). Sequencing input: CD4+ T cells from PBMCs. The CDR3 spells CASRETVNTEAFF. The CDR3 nucleotides read TGTGCCAGCAGAGAGACAGTGAACACTGAAGCTTTCTTT.